These 23 T cell receptor beta chains share one sample of origin, sequenced in a study of blood T cell repertoires in COVID-19. Assay: immunoSEQ multiplex PCR; the TCRdb copy retains only in-frame clones and omits some. Of about 140,000 clones listed, just under 90% are singletons. Sequencing was performed on peripheral blood. The receptors originated from a woman aged 80 or older with acute or convalescent COVID-19.

The chain links TRBV5-1 to TRBJ1-2, with unresolved D. Germline V gene data show CDR1 as SGHRS and CDR2 as YFSETQ. The CDR3 runs to 16 residues. V lost 4 bases, J lost 0 bases, and 16 bases lay in between. For the CDR3, the DNA is TGCGCCAGCAGCCGTTCGGCGGAATCTGCTAACTATGGCTACACCTTC. This encodes CASSRSAESANYGYTF.

The chain recombines TRBV12-3 or TRBV12-4 with TRBJ2-3, with D unresolved. V was pared by 3 bases and J by 1 base, with 5 bases between. The length of the CDR3 is 13 residues. The CDR3 loop reads CASSFWRTDTQYF. CDR3 coding DNA: TGTGCCAGCAGTTTTTGGCGCACAGATACGCAGTATTTT.

As for this clone: Other nucleotide sequences in the sample specify the same CDR3. V gene TRBV6-5 combines with J gene TRBJ2-3; 9 nucleotides agree with TRBD1. Germline-derived CDR1 and CDR2 are MNHEY and SVGAGI. V was clipped by 8 bases and J by 3 bases; unmatched bases: 3. This CDR3 spans 13 amino acids. The CDR3 here is CASRQGGTDTQYF. The CDR3 DNA is TGTGCCAGCCGACAGGGGGGGACAGATACGCAGTATTTT.

The chain is built from TRBV5-1 and TRBJ1-3; unclear D gene. The length of the CDR3 is 16 residues. Germline CDR1 reads SGHRS; CDR2 reads YFSETQ. The V end was cut by 7 bases, the J end by 0 bases, with 17 bases between. The CDR3 loop reads CASSSGDTSSGNTIYF. In DNA form, the CDR3 reads TGCGCCAGCTCGTCGGGAGACACCTCCTCTGGAAACACCATATATTTT.

This clone appeared a single time. This chain joins TRBV18 and TRBJ1-6, with TRBD1 identical over 7 bases. The trim removed 4 bases at V and 5 bases at J, leaving 5 bases unmatched. The CDR3 spans 15 residues. Germline-derived CDR1 and CDR2 are KGHSH and LQKENI. CDR3 region: CASSRQGTDNSPLHF. CDR3 DNA: TGTGCCAGCTCACGGCAAGGGACAGATAATTCACCCCTCCACTTT.

The chain couples TRBV10-3 to TRBJ1-4; TRBD1 agrees at 7 bases. Trimming removed 4 bases from V and 7 bases from J; junction bases left unmatched: 9. This CDR3 region has 15 residues. Per the germline V gene, CDR1 is ENHRY and CDR2 is SYGVKD. The CDR3 DNA is TGTGCCATCAGTGCGATACAGGGGATAGGTGAAAAACTGTTTTTT. Translated: CAISAIQGIGEKLFF.

The chain carries TRBV7-9 and TRBJ1-2; 7 positions match TRBD1. The ends lost 1 base at V and 7 bases at J; junction bases unmatched: 3. This CDR3 has 13 residues. The germline V gene has CDR1 SEHNR and CDR2 FQNEAQ (reference sequence). CDR3 sequence: CASSLEGASGYTF. CDR3 bases: TGTGCCAGCAGCTTAGAGGGGGCCAGTGGCTACACCTTC.

J is TRBJ1-1 and V is TRBV5-1; D is perhaps TRBD1 (6 bases). V was shortened by 2 bases and J by 4 bases, with 15 bases between the two germline ends. There are 15 residues in the CDR3. Germline CDR1 SGHRS, CDR2 YFSETQ. The CDR3, as DNA: TGCGCCAGCAGCTTAGCCTGGGACACTTCCACTGAAGCTTTCTTT. Protein sequence: CASSLAWDTSTEAFF.

The rearrangement joins TRBV27 to TRBJ2-3; D is ambiguous. The germline gives CDR1 MNHEY, CDR2 SMNVEV (reference sequence). The CDR3 is made up of 14 amino acids. Trimming shortened V by 3 bases and J by 2 bases, and 9 bases separated the two germline ends. The CDR3 region is CASSLELPTDTQYF. The CDR3 DNA follows: TGTGCCAGCAGTTTGGAGCTACCCACAGATACGCAGTATTTT.

CDR3 nucleotide sequence: TGTGCCAGCAGCCAAGATAGAGCCTCTGGTGGCTACACCTTC. Protein product: CASSQDRASGGYTF. This chain joins TRBV14 and TRBJ1-2; D call uncertain. Germline CDR1 reads SGHDN; CDR2 reads FVKESK. The CDR3 runs 14 residues. Trimming took off 0 bases at V and 7 bases at J, with 12 bases between the two ends.

This clone was observed once. This CDR3 is CATKPKGASSYNEQFF. The CDR3 DNA follows: TGTGCCACCAAACCGAAGGGGGCGAGCTCCTACAATGAGCAGTTCTTC. The chain has TRBV7-9 and TRBJ2-1; 7 nucleotides align to TRBD1. V shed 10 bases and J 0 bases; nucleotides not matched to a gene: 12. The germline V gene has CDR1 SEHNR and CDR2 FQNEAQ (reference sequence). This CDR3 contains 16 residues.

The V call is TRBV18, the J call TRBJ1-2, with TRBD1 matching over 8 bases. The CDR3 covers 15 residues. In germline, CDR1 is KGHSH, CDR2 LQKENI. The trim removed 4 bases at V and 3 bases at J, leaving 7 bases unmatched. The CDR3: CASSLSDRVDYGYTF. Here the CDR3 DNA reads TGTGCCAGCTCACTCTCGGACAGGGTGGACTATGGCTACACCTTC. Looking up the rest from reference TRBV18 and TRBJ1-2 gives the full variable domain: NAGVMQNPRHLVRRRGQEARLRCSPMKGHSHVYWYRQLPEEGLKFMVYLQKENIIDESGMPKERFSAEFPKEGPSILRIQQVVRGDSAAYFCASSLSDRVDYGYTFGSGTRLTVV.

J is TRBJ1-2 and V is TRBV11-2; no clear D. V was shortened by 1 base and J by 4 bases, with 16 bases between the two germline ends. The V gene's germline CDR1 is SGHAT and CDR2 FQNNGV. The CDR3 is 16 amino acids. The CDR3 bases are TGTGCCAGCAGCTTAGGGTATGGGGAGGCTGGCTATGGCTACACCTTC. Amino acids: CASSLGYGEAGYGYTF.

The chain's CDR3 is CASSPDYGYTF. As DNA, the CDR3 is TGTGCCAGCAGTCCAGACTATGGCTACACCTTC. The chain joins TRBV2 to TRBJ1-2; D gene uncertain. The CDR3 runs to 11 residues. Trimming took off 5 bases at V and 3 bases at J, with 4 bases between the two ends. Germline V lookup: CDR1 SNHLY, CDR2 FYNNEI.

The V call is TRBV5-1, the J call TRBJ1-2; 9 bases agree with TRBD1. J was trimmed by 8 bases and V by 0 bases; bases with no gene match: 2. Germline CDR1 reads SGHRS; CDR2 reads YFSETQ. This CDR3 has 13 amino acids. CDR3 residues: CASSLADRGGYTF. CDR3 nucleotides: TGCGCCAGCAGCTTGGCGGACAGGGGAGGCTACACCTTC.

Concerning this clone: The sample contains more than one DNA sequence encoding this CDR3. The rearrangement uses TRBV6-5 and TRBJ1-3; 7 nucleotides agree with TRBD1. Trimming removed 5 bases from V and 3 bases from J; junction bases left unmatched: 4. The CDR3 has 14 amino acids. CDR1 and CDR2 from the germline V gene are MNHEY and SVGAGI. CDR3 sequence (DNA): TGTGCCAGCAGTCGACAGGGTCGTGGAAACACCATATATTTT. Protein: CASSRQGRGNTIYF.

In regard to this clone: Distinct nucleotide sequences in the sample also encode this CDR3. The chain couples TRBV7-8 to TRBJ1-2, with TRBD1 as a possible D gene (6 bases). Germline lookup yields CDR1 SGHVS and CDR2 FQNEAQ. Deletions cut 5 bases from V and 4 bases from J, with 11 bases between. The CDR3 is 13 residues long. The CDR3 reads CASSLQGTYGYTF. The CDR3 coding sequence is TGTGCCAGCAGCCTACAGGGTACCTATGGCTACACCTTC.

The sample holds a few counts of this clone. The chain uses TRBV19 and TRBJ2-7; the match to TRBD1 covers 11 bases. This CDR3 region has 15 residues. CDR1 is LNHDA and CDR2 is SQIVND in the germline V gene (reference sequence). V was clipped by 7 bases and J by 3 bases; unmatched bases: 8. The CDR3 here is CASNPGQGAYYEQYF. CDR3 bases: TGTGCCAGTAACCCAGGACAGGGGGCTTACTACGAGCAGTACTTC.

The chain has TRBV2 and TRBJ2-7, with 7 bases identical to TRBD1. V was pared by 5 bases and J by 6 bases, with 4 bases of the junction left unmatched. The germline V gene has CDR1 SNHLY and CDR2 FYNNEI. The CDR3 consists of 12 residues. CDR3 loop: CASSRRQGEQYF. The CDR3 DNA reads as TGTGCCAGCAGTCGGCGACAGGGCGAGCAGTACTTC.

V usage is TRBV6-6 and J usage is TRBJ1-6, with a tentative D call TRBD1 (5 bases). The CDR3 extends over 18 amino acids. In germline, CDR1 is MNHNY, CDR2 SVGAGI (reference sequence). V was pared by 5 bases and J by 6 bases, with 23 bases between. The chain's CDR3 is CASSQPKGREISNSPLHF. The CDR3 DNA reads as TGTGCCAGCAGTCAACCGAAAGGCAGGGAAATCTCTAATTCACCCCTCCACTTT.

The V and J genes are TRBV3-1 (or the pseudogene TRBV3-2) and TRBJ1-2, with D tentatively TRBD1 (5 bases). Germline V gives CDR1 LGHDT, CDR2 YNNKEL (reference sequence). This CDR3 is built from 13 residues. The V and J ends lost 3 bases and 7 bases respectively, with 12 bases between them. The CDR3 sequence is CASSHRDSVGYTF. The CDR3 DNA is TGTGCCAGCAGCCACCGGGACTCTGTTGGCTACACCTTC.

This rearrangement joins TRBV6-5 to TRBJ1-1; D may be TRBD1 (5 bases). Germline-derived CDR1 and CDR2 are MNHEY and SVGAGI. V dropped 0 bases and J dropped 0 bases, with 8 bases sitting between them. This CDR3 has 15 amino acids. CDR3 nucleotide sequence: TGTGCCAGCAGTTACTCCGGACACCTGAACACTGAAGCTTTCTTT. This encodes CASSYSGHLNTEAFF.

V gene TRBV9 combines with J gene TRBJ1-1; D gene uncertain. CDR1 is SGDLS and CDR2 is YYNGEE in the germline V gene. Trimming removed 4 bases at V and 8 bases at J, with 18 bases between. The CDR3 has 14 residues. CDR3 region: CASSPRGRLGEAFF. The CDR3 DNA reads TGTGCCAGCAGCCCCCGAGGGAGGCTCGGGGAAGCTTTCTTT.